The 15 T cell receptor beta chains below were found in one sample sequenced in a study of blood T cell repertoires in COVID-19 (dated by TCRdb to 2020 to 2021). The method behind the library was the immunoSEQ multiplex PCR assay. Not all clones reach the TCRdb copy of this immuneACCESS table, which keeps in-frame sequences only. Checked studies attribute under half of the gap to unresolved V genes and leave the rest unexplained. The sample has about 200,000 clones on record, roughly nine tenths of them singletons. 6.5% to 9.5% of the sample rests with the top ten. The sample was PBMCs or T cells enriched from blood (not recorded which). These receptors originate from a woman between 18 and 29 years old who had recovered from COVID-19.

The rearrangement links TRBV6-5 to TRBJ1-2; D is undetermined. Trimming took 2 bases from V and 2 from J, leaving 9 bases between them. The CDR3 extends over 14 amino acids. Germline V lookup: CDR1 MNHEY, CDR2 SVGAGI. CDR3 sequence (DNA): TGTGCCAGCAGTTACGGCGGGTTGAACTATGGCTACACCTTC. Translation: CASSYGGLNYGYTF.

The gene calls are TRBV28 and TRBJ1-3, with 7 bases that match TRBD1. The CDR3 loop spans 13 amino acids. With V trimmed by 7 bases and J by 5 bases, 5 bases remained unmatched. Per germline, CDR1 MDHEN and CDR2 SYDVKM. Here the CDR3 reads CASNPGQRNTIYF. The CDR3 nucleotides read TGTGCCAGCAATCCGGGACAGAGAAACACCATATATTTT.

This chain connects TRBV27 to TRBJ1-2; no firm D call. Looked up from germline, CDR1 is MNHEY and CDR2 is SMNVEV (reference sequence). V was clipped by 0 bases and J by 4 bases, with 15 bases between them. This CDR3 spans 16 amino acids. The CDR3 sequence is CASSLSGSGSAYGYTF. The CDR3 coding sequence is TGTGCCAGCAGTTTATCGGGTTCGGGGTCGGCCTATGGCTACACCTTC.

The chain recombines TRBV28 with TRBJ1-1; unclear D gene. This CDR3 has 17 amino acids. Germline lookup yields CDR1 MDHEN and CDR2 SYDVKM. V was shortened by 3 bases and J by 1 base, with 18 bases between the two germline ends. CDR3 in amino acids: CASSFKASLRENTEAFF. The CDR3 DNA sequence: TGTGCCAGCAGTTTTAAGGCCTCCCTGAGGGAGAACACTGAAGCTTTCTTT. The full variable domain, completed using reference TRBV28 and TRBJ1-1, is DVKVTQSSRYLVKRTGEKVFLECVQDMDHENMFWYRQDPGLGLRLIYFSYDVKMKEKGDIPEGYSVSREKKERFSLILESASTNQTSMYLCASSFKASLRENTEAFFGQGTRLTVV.

This chain uses TRBV9 with TRBJ2-1; TRBD2 matches at 7 bases. This CDR3 comprises 15 residues. V shed 3 bases and J 2 bases; nucleotides not matched to a gene: 5. Germline V gives CDR1 SGDLS, CDR2 YYNGEE. CDR3 sequence reads: CASSEAGIAYNEQFF. The CDR3 bases are TGTGCCAGCAGCGAAGCGGGGATCGCCTACAATGAGCAGTTCTTC. Full variable domain (remainder filled in from reference TRBV9 and TRBJ2-1): DSGVTQTPKHLITATGQRVTLRCSPRSGDLSVYWYQQSLDQGLQFLIQYYNGEERAKGNILERFSAQQFPDLHSELNLSSLELGDSALYFCASSEAGIAYNEQFFGPGTRLTVL.

The CDR3, as DNA: TGCGCCAGCAGCGGAGGACAGGGTAATTCACCCCTCCACTTT. Amino acid sequence: CASSGGQGNSPLHF. The chain carries TRBV5-1 and TRBJ1-6, with 8 bases lining up with TRBD1. CDR1 is SGHRS, CDR2 YFSETQ, per germline. Losses at the gene ends were 4 bases for V and 6 bases for J; bases not matched to a gene: 3. The CDR3 is made up of 14 amino acids.

This CDR3 reads CASSLDGGAYNEQFF. The CDR3 nucleotides are TGTGCCAGCAGCTTGGACGGGGGGGCCTACAATGAGCAGTTCTTC. This chain joins TRBV5-5 and TRBJ2-1, with 8 nucleotides matching TRBD2. Germline lookup yields CDR1 SGHKS and CDR2 YYEKEE (reference sequence). This CDR3 has 15 residues. V was clipped by 0 bases and J by 2 bases; unmatched bases: 1.

This chain connects TRBV9 to TRBJ2-2; 13 nucleotides align to TRBD2. V dropped 0 bases and J dropped 4; count of bases not matched to a gene: 3. The CDR3 contains 17 residues. The germline V gene has CDR1 SGDLS and CDR2 YYNGEE. The CDR3 region has the DNA TGTGCCAGCAGCGTAGAAGGGACTAGCGGGGCCACCGGGGAGCTGTTTTTT. This sequence encodes CASSVEGTSGATGELFF. Using reference TRBV9 and TRBJ2-2 for the parts outside the CDR3, the full variable domain is DSGVTQTPKHLITATGQRVTLRCSPRSGDLSVYWYQQSLDQGLQFLIQYYNGEERAKGNILERFSAQQFPDLHSELNLSSLELGDSALYFCASSVEGTSGATGELFFGEGSRLTVL.

The chain combines TRBV10-3 with TRBJ1-4; 11 positions match TRBD1. Trimming took 10 bases from V and 7 from J; bases not matched to a gene: 8. Germline V CDR1 and CDR2: ENHRY, SYGVKD. This CDR3 spans 14 amino acids. This CDR3 reads CATTTGTGGEKLFF. The CDR3 DNA reads as TGTGCCACTACAACCGGGACAGGGGGTGAAAAACTGTTTTTT.

The rearrangement joins TRBV3-1 (or the pseudogene TRBV3-2) to TRBJ1-6, with D possibly TRBD1 on 6 matching bases. Trimming pared 3 bases from V and 10 bases from J, leaving 16 bases between. Germline V CDR1 and CDR2: LGHDT, YNNKEL (reference sequence). This CDR3 is built from 15 residues. CDR3 in amino acids: CASSHGSGTTSPLHF. CDR3 bases: TGTGCCAGCAGCCACGGATCCGGGACAACGTCACCCCTCCACTTT.

This clone was counted a few times. The chain couples TRBV18 to TRBJ2-2, with D possibly matching TRBD1 (6 bases). Germline CDR1 KGHSH, CDR2 LQKENI. Trimming removed 1 base from V and 6 bases from J, with 15 bases in between. This CDR3 contains 16 residues. CDR3: CASSPQNYREAGELFF. The CDR3 region has the DNA TGTGCCAGCTCACCACAAAATTACAGGGAAGCCGGGGAGCTGTTTTTT.

J is TRBJ1-1 and V is TRBV3-1 (or the pseudogene TRBV3-2); 7 bases match TRBD1. The CDR3 length is 18 residues. V gave up 4 bases and J gave up 1 base; unmatched junction bases: 15. Germline V lookup: CDR1 LGHDT, CDR2 YNNKEL (reference sequence). This CDR3 is CASSPTPRMGQWNTEAFF. The CDR3 DNA sequence: TGTGCCAGCAGCCCCACCCCCAGGATGGGACAGTGGAACACTGAAGCTTTCTTT.

The chain carries TRBV4-2 and TRBJ1-5; unclear D gene. The germline CDR1 and CDR2 sequences are LGHNA and YNFKEQ. The CDR3 contains 15 residues. V dropped 0 bases and J dropped 6 bases, with 12 bases sitting between them. DNA for the CDR3: TGTGCCAGCAGCCAAGATGCGGCGGGAACTCAGCCCCAGCATTTT. Its protein is CASSQDAAGTQPQHF.

The V call is TRBV4-1, the J call TRBJ2-2, with TRBD1 matching over 8 bases. The CDR3 is 18 amino acids. Germline CDR1 is MGHRA and CDR2 is YSYEKL. The V and J ends lost 6 bases and 7 bases, in that order; junction bases with no gene match: 19. The CDR3 loop reads CASSHLRTGRIWVGELFF. DNA of the CDR3: TGCGCCAGCAGTCACCTCCGGACAGGGAGAATTTGGGTCGGGGAGCTGTTTTTT.

The chain carries TRBV6-5 and TRBJ1-1; 7 positions match TRBD1. Germline CDR1 is MNHEY and CDR2 is SVGAGI. The CDR3 length is 15 residues. Trimming took 6 bases from V and 0 from J; bases not matched to a gene: 7. In DNA form, the CDR3 reads TGTGCCAGCAGATTCCGGACAGGACTGAACACTGAAGCTTTCTTT. Its translation: CASRFRTGLNTEAFF.